A selection of T cell receptor beta chains follows, all from one sample in a study of shared clonotypes between healthy human individuals. Produced via immunoSEQ multiplex PCR; TCRdb's table is partial and in-frame only. The sample lists about 2 million clones, 85% to 95% occurring once. The sequenced sample was naive CD4+ T cells sorted from blood. The receptors come from a man younger than 30 in good health. The CDR3 runs from the conserved cysteine through the conserved F or W. A D gene is named only where the DNA matches it firmly. Clone size is stated in some rows and not others, as once, few, many or a class when expanded.

clone size,J gene,D gene,V gene,CDR3 DNA,CDR3 protein
-,TRBJ2-7,-,TRBV18,TGTGCCAGCTCACCTACCGGCGGGTCCTACGAGCAGTACTTC,CASSPTGGSYEQYF
-,TRBJ2-3,TRBD1,TRBV2,TGTGCCAGCATAAGAGGGGGCTTCACAGATACGCAGTATTTT,CASIRGGFTDTQYF
-,TRBJ2-5,-,TRBV18,TGTGCCAGCTCACCGTCTCAAGAGACCCAGTACTTC,CASSPSQETQYF
-,TRBJ2-5,TRBD2,TRBV18,TGTGCCAGCTCACCACGGGTAGCGGGGGTTCAAGAGACCCAGTACTTC,CASSPRVAGVQETQYF
-,TRBJ2-7,TRBD2,TRBV4-3,TGCGCCAGCAGCCAAGATATGGGGCTAGCGGGAGGGTCGTACGAGCAGTACTTC,CASSQDMGLAGGSYEQYF
-,TRBJ1-1,-,TRBV6-4,TGTGCCAGCAGTCTAACAGGGTATGGAACTGAAGCTTTCTTT,CASSLTGYGTEAFF
-,TRBJ1-1,-,TRBV30,TGTGCCTGGACTAGCCATCGGTACACTGAAGCTTTCTTT,CAWTSHRYTEAFF
few,TRBJ1-4,TRBD1,TRBV25-1,TGTGCCAGCAGCGGTGGACAGGGAGGAAAACTGTTTTTT,CASSGGQGGKLFF
-,TRBJ2-2,TRBD1,TRBV4-1,TGCGCCAGCAGACCGCCGGGACAGGGTCCCGGGGAGCTGTTTTTT,CASRPPGQGPGELFF
once,TRBJ2-7,TRBD1,TRBV7-9,TGTGCCAGCAGCTTAGGGACTCCAGTCGACAGGGGGCGATACGAGCAGTACTTC,CASSLGTPVDRGRYEQYF
-,TRBJ2-7,TRBD2,TRBV11-2,TGTGCCAGCAGCGTCGGTAGAGCGGGAGTCTACGAGCAGTACTTC,CASSVGRAGVYEQYF
-,TRBJ2-1,-,TRBV11-1,TGTGCCAGCAGCTTAGGGTTAGGAAGCTACAATGAGCAGTTCTTC,CASSLGLGSYNEQFF
-,TRBJ2-1,-,TRBV30,TGTGCCTGGAGGCAGGGTTCCTACAATGAGCAGTTCTTC,CAWRQGSYNEQFF
-,TRBJ1-1,-,TRBV5-1,TGCGCCAGCAGCTTGGTTACAGGCCTTAACACTGAAGCTTTCTTT,CASSLVTGLNTEAFF
-,TRBJ1-6,-,TRBV28,TGTGCCAGCAGTCAGGACAGAAATAATTCACCCCTCCACTTT,CASSQDRNNSPLHF
-,TRBJ1-6,-,TRBV5-4,TGTGCCAGCAGCTTGGGGGGACGGACCAGCTCCTATAATTCACCCCTCCACTTT,CASSLGGRTSSYNSPLHF
-,TRBJ2-2,TRBD2,TRBV7-2,TGTGCCAGCAGCTTAGGGTCAGCGGGAGCACCCGGGGAGCTGTTTTTT,CASSLGSAGAPGELFF
-,TRBJ2-5,-,TRBV11-3,TGTGCCAGCAGCTTAGGGCAGGGGTTGCAAGAGACCCAGTACTTC,CASSLGQGLQETQYF
-,TRBJ2-5,-,TRBV5-1,TGCGCCAGCAGCTTGGAGACCGGGGAGACCCAGTACTTC,CASSLETGETQYF
-,TRBJ1-2,-,TRBV5-6,TGTGCCAGCAGCGACGGAAGGGCCTATGGCTACACCTTC,CASSDGRAYGYTF
-,TRBJ1-1,TRBD1,TRBV27,TGTGCCAGCAGTCCGATACTCGATGGGGGAAGGGGGCCGTCCCAGAACACTGAAGCTTTCTTT,CASSPILDGGRGPSQNTEAFF
once,TRBJ2-7,-,TRBV10-3,TGTGCCATCAGTGATCCCCCAGGCCGGTTCGGGCAGTACTTC,CAISDPPGRFGQYF
few,TRBJ2-2,TRBD2,TRBV6-5,TGTGCCAGCAGTTACGGACTAGCGGCGAACACCGGGGAGCTGTTTTTT,CASSYGLAANTGELFF
-,TRBJ2-1,TRBD2,TRBV10-3,TGTGCCATCAGTGAGTCGCTTACTAGCGCTCAAATTGTGGACAATGAGCAGTTCTTC,CAISESLTSAQIVDNEQFF
once,TRBJ1-5,-,TRBV28,TGTGCCAGCAGTTTCGGGGGATTGGGAAGTCAGCCCCAGCATTTT,CASSFGGLGSQPQHF
-,TRBJ1-4,-,TRBV4-1,TGCGCCAGCAGCCAGACGGACCCGAGGGGTGGGCTGTTTTTT,CASSQTDPRGGLFF
-,TRBJ2-7,TRBD2,TRBV4-1,TGCGCCAGCAGCCAAACACTAGCGGGAGAATCCTACGAGCAGTACTTC,CASSQTLAGESYEQYF
-,TRBJ2-7,TRBD2,TRBV27,TGTGCCAGCAGTCCCCTAGCGGGAGCCCCGAAACAGTACTTC,CASSPLAGAPKQYF
-,TRBJ2-1,TRBD2,TRBV9,TGTGCCAGCAGCGCACCGGGACTAGGGGGGAATGAGCAGTTCTTC,CASSAPGLGGNEQFF
-,TRBJ1-2,-,TRBV6-5,TGTGCCAGCCGACAGACCGGGCGGGTTGGCTACACCTTC,CASRQTGRVGYTF
-,TRBJ2-3,TRBD2,TRBV5-1,TGCGCCAGCAGCTTGGTCCCACAGGGAGCGGGGGAGGATACGCAGTATTTT,CASSLVPQGAGEDTQYF
-,TRBJ2-5,TRBD1,TRBV28,TGTGCCAGCAGTTCCGCCCGGGACAGGGGGTCAGAGACCCAGTACTTC,CASSSARDRGSETQYF
-,TRBJ2-7,-,TRBV30,TGTGCCTGGAGCCGGGGCTACGAGCAGTACTTC,CAWSRGYEQYF
-,TRBJ2-7,TRBD1,TRBV6-5,TGTGCCAGCAGTTACGCGCCAGGGGGCCAATACGAGCAGTACTTC,CASSYAPGGQYEQYF
-,TRBJ1-2,-,TRBV7-2,TGTGCCAGCAGCTTAGTGGCCAGTAACTATGGCTACACCTTC,CASSLVASNYGYTF
-,TRBJ1-3,-,TRBV7-8,TGTGCCAGCAGCACCCGAGTTTTCTCTGGAAACACCATATATTTT,CASSTRVFSGNTIYF
-,TRBJ1-6,-,TRBV4-2,TGTGCCAGCAGCCAAGCCGACCCTCGACAGCTCATTAATTCACCCCTCCACTTT,CASSQADPRQLINSPLHF
once,TRBJ1-1,-,TRBV5-4,TGTGCCAGCAGCTTAGGGACGTTAAACACTGAAGCTTTCTTT,CASSLGTLNTEAFF
once,TRBJ2-5,TRBD2,TRBV9,TGTGCCAGCAGCCTAGGACTAGCGGGGGAGTCGGAGACCCAGTACTTC,CASSLGLAGESETQYF
-,TRBJ2-3,-,TRBV7-2,TGTGCCAGCAGCTTTGTGGGGCGCGGCACAGATACGCAGTATTTT,CASSFVGRGTDTQYF
once,TRBJ2-6,-,TRBV6-1,TGTGCCAGCAAGGCTGGGGCCAACGTCCTGACTTTC,CASKAGANVLTF
-,TRBJ2-7,-,TRBV21-1,TGTGCCAGCAGCTCCTGGAGTAGCGGGAGGGCTCACTACGAGCAGTACTTC,CASSSWSSGRAHYEQYF